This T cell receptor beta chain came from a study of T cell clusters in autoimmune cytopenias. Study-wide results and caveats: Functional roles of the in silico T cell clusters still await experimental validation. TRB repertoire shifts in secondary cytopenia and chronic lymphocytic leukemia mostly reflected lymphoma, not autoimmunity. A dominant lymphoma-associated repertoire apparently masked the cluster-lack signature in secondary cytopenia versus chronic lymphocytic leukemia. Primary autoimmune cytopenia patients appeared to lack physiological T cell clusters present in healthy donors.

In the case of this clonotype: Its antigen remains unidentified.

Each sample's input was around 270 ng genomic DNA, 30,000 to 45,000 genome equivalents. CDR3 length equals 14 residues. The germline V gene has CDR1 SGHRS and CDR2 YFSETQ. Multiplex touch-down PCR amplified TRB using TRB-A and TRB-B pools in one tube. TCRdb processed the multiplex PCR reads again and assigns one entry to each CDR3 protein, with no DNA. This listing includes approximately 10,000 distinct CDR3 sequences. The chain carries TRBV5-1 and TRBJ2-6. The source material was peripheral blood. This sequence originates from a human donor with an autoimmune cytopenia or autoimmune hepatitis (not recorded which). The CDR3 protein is CASSLYSGANVLTF.